This paragraph covers one T cell receptor beta chain sequence. The specificity of this receptor is unknown. One base away there is no much larger clone; base qualities are not given. The immunoSEQ Assay, a bias-controlled multiplex PCR, was used to amplify TCRbeta CDR3 regions from genomic DNA. The original pipeline was this. Within the assay, amplification of reference gene primers was used to estimate how many nucleated cells each sample contained. To quantify the absolute abundance of each unique TCRbeta CDR3 rearrangement, sequence reads were collapsed and filtered. For each sample, productive Simpson clonality was calculated by taking the square root of Simpson's diversity index across productive rearrangements. Not all clones reach the TCRdb copy of this immuneACCESS table, which keeps in-frame sequences only. Checked studies attribute under half of the gap to unresolved V genes and leave the rest unexplained. The V and J calls and clone size come from that table; D and trimming were worked out from the DNA. This sample comprises 50,000 or so clones, over 75% of them detected only once. The ten largest clones add up to around 28% of the sample.

This sample stems from a study of blood T cell repertoires in COVID-19 (dated by TCRdb to about 2020). Regarding the research as a whole: Samples from collaborators originated in the United States, Italy and Spain and spanned both the acute and convalescent phases of COVID-19. The prospective study material was composed of cDNA or gDNA derived from T cells, B-cell-depleted T cells, or PBMCs. Deeply sampled blood TCRbeta repertoires from subjects exposed to, actively infected with, or recovered from COVID-19 were included in the dataset. The repertoires were released in a freely available public database meant as a resource for research on the immune response to SARS-CoV-2. The samples were drawn from two sources: the first 160 participants of the ongoing ImmuneRACE study, and over 950 subjects contributed by 6 global collaborators. The sample metadata nearly always contained a de-identified subject ID, COVID-19 status, age in years and sex. Where available, HLA class I and class II types were taken from metadata supplied by the sample provider and were not determined by assay-based typing. Results the study describes overall, beyond this receptor: How much clinical and demographic metadata was included differed by source and by participant, and the metadata was provided uncurated.

V ends up 5 bases short and J 4 bases short, with an unmatched junction base count of 11. The CDR3 has 16 amino acids, counting the end cysteine and phenylalanine. The entry retains the CDR3 DNA only, 48 bases that are in frame from base 1. CDR1 and CDR2 are read off the germline V gene (reference sequence) as SGHNT and YYREEE. The collaborating institutions used their own protocols to collect whole blood in K2EDTA tubes. For TCRbeta analysis, collaborator samples were shipped as frozen whole blood, as isolated PBMCs, or as DNA extracted from either sample type. The chain joins TRBV5-4 to TRBJ2-1, and 8 bases in between align with TRBD2. The receptor's source is a human donor in a cohort sampled during active COVID-19. Sequencing was done on a sample of peripheral blood. The CDR3 region reads CASSVGGGGLYNEQFF. Read as DNA, the sequence is TGTGCCAGCAGTGTCGGGGGCGGGGGGCTGTACAATGAGCAGTTCTTC.